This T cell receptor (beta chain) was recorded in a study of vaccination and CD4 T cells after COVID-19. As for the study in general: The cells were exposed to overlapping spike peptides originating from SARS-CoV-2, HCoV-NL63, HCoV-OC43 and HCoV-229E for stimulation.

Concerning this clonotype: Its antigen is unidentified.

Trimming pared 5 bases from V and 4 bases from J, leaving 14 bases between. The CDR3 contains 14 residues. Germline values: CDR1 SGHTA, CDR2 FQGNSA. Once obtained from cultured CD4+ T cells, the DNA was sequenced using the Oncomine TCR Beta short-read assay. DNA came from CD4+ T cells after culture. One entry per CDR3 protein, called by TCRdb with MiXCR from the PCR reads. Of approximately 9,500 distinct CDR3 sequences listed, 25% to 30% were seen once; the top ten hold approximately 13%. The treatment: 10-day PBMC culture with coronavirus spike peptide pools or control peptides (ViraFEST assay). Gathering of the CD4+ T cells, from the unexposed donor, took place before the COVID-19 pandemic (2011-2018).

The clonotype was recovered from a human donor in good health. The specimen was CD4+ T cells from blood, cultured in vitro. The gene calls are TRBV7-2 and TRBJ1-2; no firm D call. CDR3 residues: CASSRMGSAYGYTF. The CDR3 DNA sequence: TGTGCCAGCAGCCGGATGGGGAGCGCCTATGGCTACACCTTC.